This T cell receptor beta chain derives from a study of blood T cell repertoires in COVID-19. In the study overall: The United States, Italy and Spain were the sources of the acute and convalescent COVID-19 samples.

This clone was seen a handful of times. V shed 3 bases, J shed 3 bases, and the junction held 12 bases outside the gene matches. CDR1 is SGHNT, CDR2 YYREEE, per germline (reference sequence). The CDR3 is made up of 17 amino acids. In the authors' methods: Amplification from reference gene primers served as the basis for estimated nucleated cell counts. Sequenced by immunoSEQ multiplex PCR; TCRdb stores in-frame clones only, minus some. V and J calls and clone size are those listed in that table; D and trimming were worked out from the DNA. The table lists about 98,000 clones, roughly 80% of them singletons.

Material for sequencing was peripheral blood. V and J are TRBV5-4 and TRBJ2-7; 10 nucleotides line up with TRBD2. The source is an elderly man with acute or convalescent COVID-19. CDR3 loop: CASSSPGRAGGLYEQYF. Here the CDR3 DNA reads TGTGCCAGCAGCTCCCCCGGGCGAGCGGGAGGGCTCTACGAGCAGTACTTC.